Reported below is one TCR beta chain. TCRdb's copy holds only in-frame clones and misses some; the assay was immunoSEQ multiplex PCR. The sample yields about 85,000 clones, roughly 89% seen once. The source of the sample is a study of control samples from healthy donors and cancer patients. The CDR3 extends over 11 amino acids. Germline V CDR1 and CDR2: MNHNY, SVGAGI (reference sequence). V lost 8 bases and J lost 9, with 10 bases in between. The sequencing input was blood. The gene calls are TRBV6-6 and TRBJ2-2; D gene uncertain. This TCR derives from a woman aged 55-69 years in good health. Written as DNA, the CDR3 is TGTGCCAGCGTTCGAGCCAGGGAGCTGTTTTTT. Protein product: CASVRARELFF.